This TCR beta chain was sequenced during a study of blood T cell repertoires in COVID-19. On the study more broadly: Samples came from the United States, Italy and Spain, spanning acute and convalescent COVID-19. Nucleic acid was either cDNA or gDNA, and it came from T cells, B-cell-depleted T cells, or PBMCs.

The CDR3 sequence is 16 residues long. V lost 10 bases, J lost 4 bases, and 25 bases lay in between. In germline, CDR1 is SNHLY, CDR2 FYNNEI. Authors' analysis steps: Reference gene primer amplification gave nucleated cell count estimates. Measured with immunoSEQ multiplex PCR; TCRdb has only the in-frame clones, and not every one. The D gene and trimming were derived from the DNA, and the V and J assignments and clone size from that table. The sample has 40,000 to 50,000 clones; around 89% are singletons. The material sequenced was peripheral blood. The chain employs TRBV2 and TRBJ2-5; possible D gene TRBD1, 6 bases. The clonotype originates from a human donor in a cohort sampled during active COVID-19. The CDR3 DNA is TGTGCCACCCAACCCGCAGGGGCTAGATTGGGAGAGACCCAGTACTTC. This codes for CATQPAGARLGETQYF.